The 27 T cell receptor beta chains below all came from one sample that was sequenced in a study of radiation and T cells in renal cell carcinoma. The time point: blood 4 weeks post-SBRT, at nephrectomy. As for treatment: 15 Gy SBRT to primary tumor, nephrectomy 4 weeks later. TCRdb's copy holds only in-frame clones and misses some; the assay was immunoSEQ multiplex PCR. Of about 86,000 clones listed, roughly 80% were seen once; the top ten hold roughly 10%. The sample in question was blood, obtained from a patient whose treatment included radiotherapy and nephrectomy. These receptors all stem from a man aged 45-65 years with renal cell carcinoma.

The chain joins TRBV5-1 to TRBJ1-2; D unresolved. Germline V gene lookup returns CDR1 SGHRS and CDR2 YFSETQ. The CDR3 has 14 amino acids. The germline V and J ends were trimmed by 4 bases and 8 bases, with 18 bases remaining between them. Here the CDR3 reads CASSMVGRSGGYTF. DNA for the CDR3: TGCGCCAGCAGCATGGTGGGCAGGTCGGGCGGCTACACCTTC.

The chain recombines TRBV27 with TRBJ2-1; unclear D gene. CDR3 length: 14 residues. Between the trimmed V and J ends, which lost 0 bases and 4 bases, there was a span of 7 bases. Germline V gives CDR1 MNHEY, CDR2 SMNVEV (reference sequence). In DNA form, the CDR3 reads TGTGCCAGCAGTTTATCGAGCAAGTACAATGAGCAGTTCTTC. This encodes CASSLSSKYNEQFF.

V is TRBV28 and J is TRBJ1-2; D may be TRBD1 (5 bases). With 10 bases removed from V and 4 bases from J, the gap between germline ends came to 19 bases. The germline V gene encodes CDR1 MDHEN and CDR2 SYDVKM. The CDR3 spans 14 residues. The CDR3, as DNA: TGTGCCATCCGAAATCCTGACAGCGGCTATGGCTACACCTTC. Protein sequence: CAIRNPDSGYGYTF.

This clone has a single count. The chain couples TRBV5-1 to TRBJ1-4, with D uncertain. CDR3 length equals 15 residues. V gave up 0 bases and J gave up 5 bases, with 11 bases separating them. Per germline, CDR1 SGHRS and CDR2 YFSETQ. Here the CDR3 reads CASSLAKKPNEKLFF. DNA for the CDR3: TGCGCCAGCAGCTTGGCAAAGAAACCGAATGAAAAACTGTTTTTT.

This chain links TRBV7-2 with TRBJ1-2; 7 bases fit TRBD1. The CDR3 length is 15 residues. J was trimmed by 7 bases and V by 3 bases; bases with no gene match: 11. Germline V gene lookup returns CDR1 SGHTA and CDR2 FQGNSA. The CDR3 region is CASSLTWDRLSGYTF. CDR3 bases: TGTGCCAGCAGCTTGACGTGGGACAGACTAAGTGGCTACACCTTC.

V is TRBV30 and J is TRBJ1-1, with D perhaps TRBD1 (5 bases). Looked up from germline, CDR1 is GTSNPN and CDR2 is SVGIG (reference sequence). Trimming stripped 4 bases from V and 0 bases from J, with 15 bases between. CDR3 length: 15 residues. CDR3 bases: TGTGCCTGGATCCGTCGGACGGGACTGAACACTGAAGCTTTCTTT. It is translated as CAWIRRTGLNTEAFF.

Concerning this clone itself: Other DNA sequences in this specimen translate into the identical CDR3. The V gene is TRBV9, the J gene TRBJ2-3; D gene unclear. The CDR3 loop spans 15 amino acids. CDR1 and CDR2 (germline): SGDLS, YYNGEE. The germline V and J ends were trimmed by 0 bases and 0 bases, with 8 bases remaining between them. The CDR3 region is CASSVASSSTDTQYF. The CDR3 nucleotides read TGTGCCAGCAGCGTAGCGAGCTCTAGCACAGATACGCAGTATTTT.

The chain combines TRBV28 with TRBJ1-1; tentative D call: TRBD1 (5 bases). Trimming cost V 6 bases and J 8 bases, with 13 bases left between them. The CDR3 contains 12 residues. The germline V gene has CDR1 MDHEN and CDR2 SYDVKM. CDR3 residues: CASSRDGTEAFF. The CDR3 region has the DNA TGTGCCAGCAGCCGGGACGGCACGGAAGCTTTCTTT.

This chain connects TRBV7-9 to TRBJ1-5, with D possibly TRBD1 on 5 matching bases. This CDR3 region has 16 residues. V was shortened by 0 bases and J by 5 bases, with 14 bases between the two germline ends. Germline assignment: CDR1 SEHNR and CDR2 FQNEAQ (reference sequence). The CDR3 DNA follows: TGTGCCAGCAGCTTAGCCCGGGACGGGAGAGATCAGCCCCAGCATTTT. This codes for CASSLARDGRDQPQHF.

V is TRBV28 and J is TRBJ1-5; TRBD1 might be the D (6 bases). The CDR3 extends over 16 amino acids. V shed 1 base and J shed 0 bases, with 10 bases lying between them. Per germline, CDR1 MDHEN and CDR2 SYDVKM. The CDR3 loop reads CASSLLLRGSNQPQHF. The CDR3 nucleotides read TGTGCCAGCAGTTTATTGCTCAGGGGTAGCAATCAGCCCCAGCATTTT.

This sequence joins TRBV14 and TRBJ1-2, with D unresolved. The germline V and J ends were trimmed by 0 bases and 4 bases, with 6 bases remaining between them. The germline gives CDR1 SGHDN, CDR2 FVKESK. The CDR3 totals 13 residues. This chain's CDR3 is CASSQDALYGYTF. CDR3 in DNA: TGTGCCAGCAGCCAAGACGCCCTCTATGGCTACACCTTC. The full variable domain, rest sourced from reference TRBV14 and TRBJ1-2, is EAGVTQFPSHSVIEKGQTVTLRCDPISGHDNLYWYRRVMGKEIKFLLHFVKESKQDESGMPNNRFLAERTGGTYSTLKVQPAELEDSGVYFCASSQDALYGYTFGSGTRLTVV.

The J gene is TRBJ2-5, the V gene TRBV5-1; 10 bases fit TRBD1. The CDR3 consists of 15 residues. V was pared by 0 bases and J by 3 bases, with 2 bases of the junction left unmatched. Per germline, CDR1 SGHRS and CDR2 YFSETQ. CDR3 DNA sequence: TGCGCCAGCAGCTTGGGGGGGACAGGGGAAGAGACCCAGTACTTC. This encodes CASSLGGTGEETQYF.

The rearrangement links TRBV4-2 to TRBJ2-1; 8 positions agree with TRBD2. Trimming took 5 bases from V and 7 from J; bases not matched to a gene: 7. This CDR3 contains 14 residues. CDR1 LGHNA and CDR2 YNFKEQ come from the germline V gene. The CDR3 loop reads CASSLGLGMNEQFF. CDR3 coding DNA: TGTGCCAGCAGCTTGGGACTAGGAATGAATGAGCAGTTCTTC.

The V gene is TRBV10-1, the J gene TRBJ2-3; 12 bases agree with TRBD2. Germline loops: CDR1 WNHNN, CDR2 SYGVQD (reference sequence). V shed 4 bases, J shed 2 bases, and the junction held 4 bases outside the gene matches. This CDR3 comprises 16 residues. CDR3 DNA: TGCGCCAGCAGTGGAGGACTAGCGGGAAACACAGATACGCAGTATTTT. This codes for CASSGGLAGNTDTQYF.

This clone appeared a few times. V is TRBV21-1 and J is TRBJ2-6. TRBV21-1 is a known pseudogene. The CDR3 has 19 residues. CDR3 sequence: CASRKSRRGPSSGANVLTF. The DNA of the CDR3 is TGTGCCAGCAGGAAATCCCGCCGGGGCCCAAGCTCTGGGGCCAACGTCCTGACTTTC.

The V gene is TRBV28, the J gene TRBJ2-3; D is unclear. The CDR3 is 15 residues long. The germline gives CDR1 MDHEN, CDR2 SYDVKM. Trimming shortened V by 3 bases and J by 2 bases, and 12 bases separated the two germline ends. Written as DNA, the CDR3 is TGTGCCAGCAGTTTCGAGTCTCCACTCACAGATACGCAGTATTTT. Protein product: CASSFESPLTDTQYF.

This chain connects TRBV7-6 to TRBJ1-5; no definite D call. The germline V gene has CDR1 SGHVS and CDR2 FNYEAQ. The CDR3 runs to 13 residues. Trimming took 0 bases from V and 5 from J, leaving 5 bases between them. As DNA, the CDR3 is TGTGCCAGCAGCTTAGCGCTGGATCAGCCCCAGCATTTT. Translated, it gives CASSLALDQPQHF.

The CDR3, as DNA: TGTGCCAGCAGTGAACAGGACCCCAATTATCAGCCCCAGCATTTT. This codes for CASSEQDPNYQPQHF. The chain combines TRBV2 with TRBJ1-5, with no clear D. The V and J ends lost 2 bases and 5 bases respectively, with 13 bases between them. This CDR3 is 15 amino acids long. CDR1 and CDR2 (germline): SNHLY, FYNNEI.

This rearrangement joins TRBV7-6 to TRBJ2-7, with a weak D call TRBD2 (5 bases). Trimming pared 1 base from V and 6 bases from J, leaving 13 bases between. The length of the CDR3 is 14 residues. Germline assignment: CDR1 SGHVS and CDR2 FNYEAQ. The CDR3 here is CASSLDEGPFEQYF. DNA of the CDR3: TGTGCCAGCAGCTTAGACGAGGGCCCGTTCGAGCAGTACTTC. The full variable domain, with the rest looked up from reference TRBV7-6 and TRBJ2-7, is GAGVSQSPRYKVTKRGQDVALRCDPISGHVSLYWYRQALGQGPEFLTYFNYEAQQDKSGLPNDRFSAERPEGSISTLTIQRTEQRDSAMYRCASSLDEGPFEQYFGPGTRLTVT.

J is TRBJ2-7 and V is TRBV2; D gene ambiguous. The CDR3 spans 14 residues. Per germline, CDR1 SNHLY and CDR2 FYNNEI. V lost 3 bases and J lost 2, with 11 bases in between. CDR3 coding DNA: TGTGCCAGCAGTGATCGAGGACCGGCCTACGAGCAGTACTTC. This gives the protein CASSDRGPAYEQYF.

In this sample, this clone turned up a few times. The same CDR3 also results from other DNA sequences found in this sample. The CDR3 loop is CASSVLAGGPQETQYF. Here the CDR3 DNA reads TGTGCCAGCAGCGTACTAGCGGGGGGACCTCAAGAGACCCAGTACTTC. The chain carries TRBV9 and TRBJ2-5, with 11 bases identical to TRBD2. The CDR3 covers 16 residues. Unmatched junction bases numbered 4, after V lost 1 base and J lost 2 bases. The germline gives CDR1 SGDLS, CDR2 YYNGEE.

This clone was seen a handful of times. The CDR3 sequence: CASRQGDYGYTF. The CDR3 nucleotides are TGTGCCAGTAGACAGGGTGACTATGGCTACACCTTC. The rearrangement links TRBV19 to TRBJ1-2; perhaps TRBD1 as D (6 bases). Germline V gene sequence: CDR1 LNHDA, CDR2 SQIVND (reference sequence). This CDR3 comprises 12 residues. Trimming removed 6 bases at V and 3 bases at J, with 8 bases between. Looking up the rest from reference TRBV19 and TRBJ1-2 gives the full variable domain: DGGITQSPKYLFRKEGQNVTLSCEQNLNHDAMYWYRQDPGQGLRLIYYSQIVNDFQKGDIAEGYSVSREKKESFPLTVTSAQKNPTAFYLCASRQGDYGYTFGSGTRLTVV.

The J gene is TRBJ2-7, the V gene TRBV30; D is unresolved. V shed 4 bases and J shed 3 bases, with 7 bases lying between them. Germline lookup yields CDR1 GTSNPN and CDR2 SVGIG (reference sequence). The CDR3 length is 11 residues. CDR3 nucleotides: TGTGCCTGGATCGCGAGCTACGAGCAGTACTTC. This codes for CAWIASYEQYF.

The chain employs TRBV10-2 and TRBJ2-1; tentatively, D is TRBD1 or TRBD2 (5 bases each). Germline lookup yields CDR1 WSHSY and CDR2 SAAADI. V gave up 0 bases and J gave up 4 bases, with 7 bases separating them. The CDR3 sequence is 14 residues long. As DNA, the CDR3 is TGCGCCAGCAGTGAGTCTGAGGGGTACAATGAGCAGTTCTTC. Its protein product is CASSESEGYNEQFF.

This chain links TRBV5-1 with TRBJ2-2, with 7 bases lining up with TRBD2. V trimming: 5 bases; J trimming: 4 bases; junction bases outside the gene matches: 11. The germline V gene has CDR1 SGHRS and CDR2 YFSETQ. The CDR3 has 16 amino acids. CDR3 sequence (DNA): TGCGCCAGCAGGACGAGCAGCGGGACTACCACCGGGGAGCTGTTTTTT. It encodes CASRTSSGTTTGELFF.

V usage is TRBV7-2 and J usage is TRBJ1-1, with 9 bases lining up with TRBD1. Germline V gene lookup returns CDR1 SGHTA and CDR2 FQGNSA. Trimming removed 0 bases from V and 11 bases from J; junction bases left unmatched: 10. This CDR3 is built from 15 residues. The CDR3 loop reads CASSLARGGQGGAFF. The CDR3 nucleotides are TGTGCCAGCAGCTTAGCGCGGGGGGGACAGGGTGGCGCTTTCTTT.

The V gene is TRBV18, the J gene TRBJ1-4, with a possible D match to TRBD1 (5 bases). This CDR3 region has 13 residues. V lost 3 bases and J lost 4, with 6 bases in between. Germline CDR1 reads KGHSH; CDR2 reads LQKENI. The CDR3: CASSPGLNEKLFF. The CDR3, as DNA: TGTGCCAGCTCACCGGGGCTTAATGAAAAACTGTTTTTT.